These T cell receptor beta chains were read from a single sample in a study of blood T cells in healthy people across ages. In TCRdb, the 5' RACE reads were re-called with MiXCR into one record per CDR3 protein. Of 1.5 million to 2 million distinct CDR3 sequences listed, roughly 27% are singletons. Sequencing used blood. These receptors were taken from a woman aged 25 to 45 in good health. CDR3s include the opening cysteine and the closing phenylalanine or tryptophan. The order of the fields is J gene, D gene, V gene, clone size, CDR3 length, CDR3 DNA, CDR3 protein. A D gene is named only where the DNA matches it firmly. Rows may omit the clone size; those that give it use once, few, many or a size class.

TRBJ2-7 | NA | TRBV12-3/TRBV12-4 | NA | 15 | TGTACCAGCAGTTTAGGGGGTACCCCGCCCTACGAGCAGTACTTC | CTSSLGGTPPYEQYF
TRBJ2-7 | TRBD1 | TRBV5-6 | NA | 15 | TGTGCCAGCAGCTGGGGACAGGGAATTAGCTACGAGCAGTACTTC | CASSWGQGISYEQYF
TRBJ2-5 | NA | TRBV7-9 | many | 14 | TGTGCCAGCAGCCCGACTGGGCCGGTAGAGACCCAGTACTTC | CASSPTGPVETQYF
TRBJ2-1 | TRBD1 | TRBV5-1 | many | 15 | TGCGCCAGCAGCGATCGGACAGGGTCCGTCCATGAGCAGTTCTTC | CASSDRTGSVHEQFF
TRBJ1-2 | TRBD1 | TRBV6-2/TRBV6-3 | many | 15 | TGTGCCAGCAGCTCCGGGACAGACTATTTTTATGGCTACACCTTC | CASSSGTDYFYGYTF
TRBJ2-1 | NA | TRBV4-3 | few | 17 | TGCGCCAGCAGCCAAGTCCGGACAAAACGTACCTACAATGAGCAGTTCTTC | CASSQVRTKRTYNEQFF
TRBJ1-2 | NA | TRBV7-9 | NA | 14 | TGTGCCAGCAGCCCCGGGTCTTTCGGGGATGGCTACACCTTC | CASSPGSFGDGYTF
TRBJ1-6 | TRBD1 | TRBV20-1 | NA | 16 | TGCAGTGCTAGACGCCAACCGGGACAGGGCAATTCACCCCTCCACTTT | CSARRQPGQGNSPLHF
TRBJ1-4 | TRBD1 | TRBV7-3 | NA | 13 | TGTGCCAGCAGCCCCGGGACAGGGGAAAAACTGTTTTTT | CASSPGTGEKLFF
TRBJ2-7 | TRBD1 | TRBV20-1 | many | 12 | TGCAGTGCCTCGACAGGGTCGGGCGAGCAGTACTTC | CSASTGSGEQYF
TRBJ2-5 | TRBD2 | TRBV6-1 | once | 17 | TGTGCCAGCAGTGCTAATAGCGGGACGAGGTCCTACAATGAGCAGTACTTC | CASSANSGTRSYNEQYF
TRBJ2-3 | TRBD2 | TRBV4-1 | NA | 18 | TGCGCCAGCAGCCAATGGGCAGGACTAGCGGACCGCACAGATACGCAGTATTTT | CASSQWAGLADRTDTQYF
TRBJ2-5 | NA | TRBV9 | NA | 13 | TGTGCCAGCAGCGTAGAAGTGGGAGAGACCCAGTACTTC | CASSVEVGETQYF
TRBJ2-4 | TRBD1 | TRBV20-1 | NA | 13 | TGCAGTGCTGAGAGTTCAGGGGGCAACATTCAGTACTTC | CSAESSGGNIQYF
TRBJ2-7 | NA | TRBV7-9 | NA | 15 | TGTGCCAGCAGCTTAGTAGGGGGGGAGGCCTCCGAGCAGTACTTC | CASSLVGGEASEQYF
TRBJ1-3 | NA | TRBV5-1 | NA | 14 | TGCGCCAGCAGCGCCGTGGACACCAGCCCCACCATATATTTT | CASSAVDTSPTIYF
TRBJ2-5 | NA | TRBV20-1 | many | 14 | TGCAGTGCTCCAGTATCAGGCGGTATGGAGACCCAGTACTTC | CSAPVSGGMETQYF
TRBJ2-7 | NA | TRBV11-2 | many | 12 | TGTGCCAGCAGTCGACGACTTTACGAGCAGTACTTC | CASSRRLYEQYF
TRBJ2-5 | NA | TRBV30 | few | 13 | TGTGCCTCGAACCCCGGGGCGTTGGAGACCCAGTACTTC | CASNPGALETQYF
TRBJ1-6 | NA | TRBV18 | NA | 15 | TGTGCCAGCTCCCCATCACCGGTTTTGAATTCACCCCTCCACTTT | CASSPSPVLNSPLHF
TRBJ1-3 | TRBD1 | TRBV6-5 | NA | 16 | TGTGCCAGCAGTTACTCGAATCCACAGGGGCGAAACACCATATATTTT | CASSYSNPQGRNTIYF
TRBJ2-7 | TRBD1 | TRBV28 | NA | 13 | TGTGCCATTCAAAGACAGGGCTCCTACGAGCAGTACTTC | CAIQRQGSYEQYF
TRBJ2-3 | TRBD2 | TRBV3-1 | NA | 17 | TGTGCCAGCAGCCCTTATTTAGCGGGGGGGCCTGTCGATACGCAGTATTTT | CASSPYLAGGPVDTQYF
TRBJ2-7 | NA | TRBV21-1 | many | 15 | TGTGCCAGCAGCAGGAGGACTAGCGGGACGGGTGAGCAGTACTTC | CASSRRTSGTGEQYF
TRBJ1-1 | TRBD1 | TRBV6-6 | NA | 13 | TGTACCAGCAGTTCCTCAGGGGGCACTGAAGCTTTCTTT | CTSSSSGGTEAFF
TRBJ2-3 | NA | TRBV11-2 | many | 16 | TGTGCCAGCAGCCTCGTCCCGGTTTCGAAGACAGATACGCAGTATTTT | CASSLVPVSKTDTQYF
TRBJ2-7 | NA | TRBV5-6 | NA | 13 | TGTGCCAGCAGCTCGGCGGACGGGACGTTGCAGTACTTC | CASSSADGTLQYF